This T cell receptor (beta chain) was sequenced for a study of T cell responses to AZD1222 COVID-19 vaccine. Points from the study as a whole: Reports say nearly half of spike-specific TCRs go after unmutated variant regions. The donor cohort was predominantly white British with a female majority, and clonal diversity may have been underestimated.

As concerns this clone: The antigen is undetermined.

V was trimmed by 9 bases and J by 3 bases, leaving 12 bases between them. There are 13 residues in the CDR3. Profiled with immunoSEQ multiplex PCR; TCRdb holds only in-frame clones, not every one. Of about 190,000 clones listed, around 93% are singletons. The chain combines TRBV12-3 or TRBV12-4 with TRBJ1-5; D ambiguous. The sequences come from peripheral blood, collected on day 0 of AZD1222 vaccination. The sequence was collected from an adult in good health. The CDR3 protein is CASTGRDNQPQHF. The DNA for the CDR3 is TGTGCCAGTACCGGACGGGACAATCAGCCCCAGCATTTT.